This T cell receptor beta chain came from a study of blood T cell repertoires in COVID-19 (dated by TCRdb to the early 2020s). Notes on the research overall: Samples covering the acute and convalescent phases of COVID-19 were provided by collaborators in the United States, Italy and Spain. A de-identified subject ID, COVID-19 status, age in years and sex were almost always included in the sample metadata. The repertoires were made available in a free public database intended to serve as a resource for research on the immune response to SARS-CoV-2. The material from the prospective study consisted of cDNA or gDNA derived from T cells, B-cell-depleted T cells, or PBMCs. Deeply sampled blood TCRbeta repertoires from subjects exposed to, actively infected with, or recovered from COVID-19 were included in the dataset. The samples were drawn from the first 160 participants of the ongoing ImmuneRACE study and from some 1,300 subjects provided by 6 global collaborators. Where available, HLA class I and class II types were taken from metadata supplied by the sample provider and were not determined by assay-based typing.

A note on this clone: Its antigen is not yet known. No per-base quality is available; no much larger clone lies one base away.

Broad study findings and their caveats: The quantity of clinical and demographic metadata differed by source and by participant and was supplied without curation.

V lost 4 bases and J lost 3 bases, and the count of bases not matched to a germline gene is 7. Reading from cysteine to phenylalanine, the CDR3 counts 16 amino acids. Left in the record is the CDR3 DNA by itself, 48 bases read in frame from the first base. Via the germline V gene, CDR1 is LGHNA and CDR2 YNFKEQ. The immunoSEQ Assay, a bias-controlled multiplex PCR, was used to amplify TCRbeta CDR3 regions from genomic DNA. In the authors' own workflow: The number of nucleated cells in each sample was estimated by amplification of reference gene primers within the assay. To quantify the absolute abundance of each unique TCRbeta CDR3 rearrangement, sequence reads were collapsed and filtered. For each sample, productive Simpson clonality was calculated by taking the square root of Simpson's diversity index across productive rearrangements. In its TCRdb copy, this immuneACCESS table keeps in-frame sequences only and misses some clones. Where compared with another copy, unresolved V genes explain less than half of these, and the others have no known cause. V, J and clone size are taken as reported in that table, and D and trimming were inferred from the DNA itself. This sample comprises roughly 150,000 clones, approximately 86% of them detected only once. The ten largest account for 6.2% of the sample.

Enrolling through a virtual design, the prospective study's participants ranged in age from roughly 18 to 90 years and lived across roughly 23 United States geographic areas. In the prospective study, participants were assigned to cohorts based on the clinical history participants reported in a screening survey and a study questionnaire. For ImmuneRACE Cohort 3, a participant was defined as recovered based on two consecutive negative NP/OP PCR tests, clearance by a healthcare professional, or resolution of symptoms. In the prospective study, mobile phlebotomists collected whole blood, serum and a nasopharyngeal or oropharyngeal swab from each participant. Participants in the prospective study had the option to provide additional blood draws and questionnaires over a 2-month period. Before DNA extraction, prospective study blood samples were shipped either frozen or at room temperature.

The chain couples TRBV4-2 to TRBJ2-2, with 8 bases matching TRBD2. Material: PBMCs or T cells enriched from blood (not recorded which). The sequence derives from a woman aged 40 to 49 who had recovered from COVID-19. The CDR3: CASSLRGGADTGELFF. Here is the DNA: TGTGCCAGCAGCCTCCGGGGGGGAGCCGACACCGGGGAGCTGTTTTTT.